The 13 T cell receptor beta chains presented below share a single source sample, sequenced in a study of blood T cell repertoires in COVID-19. Sequencing was performed with immunoSEQ multiplex PCR; in TCRdb, only in-frame clones are kept and a portion is missing. The table has about 50,000 clones, about 83% seen once. Sequenced input: peripheral blood. The receptors stem from a man in his forties with acute or convalescent COVID-19.

This sequence joins TRBV7-2 and TRBJ2-3; no clear D gene. The CDR3 consists of 14 residues. The germline V gene has CDR1 SGHTA and CDR2 FQGNSA. With 0 bases removed from V and 0 bases from J, the gap between germline ends came to 4 bases. Here the CDR3 reads CASSLAASTDTQYF. The CDR3 DNA follows: TGTGCCAGCAGCTTAGCCGCGAGCACAGATACGCAGTATTTT.

This clone has a single count. J is TRBJ2-7 and V is TRBV7-9; 9 positions agree with TRBD2. The CDR3 extends over 15 amino acids. After removal of 0 bases from V and 5 bases from J, the junction contained 5 bases not matched to a gene. Germline CDR1 is SEHNR and CDR2 is FQNEAQ (reference sequence). For the CDR3, the DNA is TGTGCCAGCAGCTTAGCCCGGACTAGCGAGGACGAGCAGTACTTC. Protein sequence: CASSLARTSEDEQYF.

This chain uses TRBV5-4 with TRBJ2-5, with TRBD2 matching over 16 bases. Germline CDR1 SGHNT, CDR2 YYREEE (reference sequence). V dropped 4 bases and J dropped 5; count of bases not matched to a gene: 8. The CDR3 runs to 17 residues. The chain's CDR3 is CASSPGTSGGAGETQYF. The CDR3 region has the DNA TGTGCCAGCAGCCCCGGGACTAGCGGGGGGGCCGGGGAGACCCAGTACTTC. Supplemented by reference TRBV5-4 and TRBJ2-5, the full variable domain reads ETGVTQSPTHLIKTRGQQVTLRCSSQSGHNTVSWYQQALGQGPQFIFQYYREEENGRGNFPPRFSGLQFPNYSSELNVNALELDDSALYLCASSPGTSGGAGETQYFGPGTRLLVL.

The chain links TRBV25-1 to TRBJ1-2; tentative D call: TRBD1 (6 bases). V lost 5 bases and J 8 bases, leaving 15 bases between the germline ends. The CDR3 runs to 13 residues. Germline V lookup: CDR1 MGHDK, CDR2 SYGVNS. Written as DNA, the CDR3 is TGTGCCAGCAGTCCCCCTGGGGGCATGGGCTACACCTTC. Residues: CASSPPGGMGYTF.

The chain uses TRBV29-1 and TRBJ1-1, with D unclear. This CDR3 is built from 12 residues. V was trimmed by 1 base and J by 0 bases, leaving 3 bases between them. Germline V lookup: CDR1 SQVTM, CDR2 ANQGSEA. In DNA form, the CDR3 reads TGCAGCGTTGAAGGCGTGAACACTGAAGCTTTCTTT. Its protein is CSVEGVNTEAFF.

The chain couples TRBV24-1 to TRBJ2-5, with D maybe TRBD2 (6 bases). V was cut by 4 bases and J by 6 bases, with 14 bases left in between. This CDR3 spans 14 amino acids. Germline V lookup: CDR1 KGHDR, CDR2 SFDVKD. Here the CDR3 DNA reads TGTGCCACCAGTGACCAAGGACGGGGGAAGACCCAGTACTTC. Translated, it gives CATSDQGRGKTQYF.

This clone was picked up a small number of times. V usage is TRBV2 and J usage is TRBJ1-2; perhaps TRBD1 as D (6 bases). CDR3 length: 12 amino acids. V lost 6 bases to trimming and J lost 6 bases, with 11 bases between them. Germline V lookup: CDR1 SNHLY, CDR2 FYNNEI. This CDR3 reads CASRGQVHGYTF. The CDR3 DNA is TGTGCCAGCAGGGGACAAGTCCATGGCTACACCTTC.

This clone is a singleton in its sample. The V and J genes are TRBV5-4 and TRBJ2-6, with TRBD1 matching over 10 bases. The J segment lost 2 bases and the V segment lost 2 bases, leaving 7 bases of the junction unmatched. This CDR3 has 18 residues. Germline V gives CDR1 SGHNT, CDR2 YYREEE (reference sequence). The CDR3 nucleotides read TGTGCCAGCAGCTTATTGACAGGGGGCGAGGCTGGGGCCAACGTCCTGACTTTC. Encoded protein: CASSLLTGGEAGANVLTF.

This clone has only a few counts. The J gene is TRBJ1-4, the V gene TRBV5-6; 8 nucleotides align to TRBD1. The V gene end was trimmed by 4 bases and the J gene end by 8 bases; junction bases not matched to a gene: 7. The CDR3 loop spans 14 amino acids. The germline gives CDR1 SGHDT, CDR2 YYEEEE. The CDR3 is CASSVRQGIEKLFF. The DNA of the CDR3 is TGTGCCAGCAGCGTTCGACAGGGGATCGAAAAACTGTTTTTT.

This chain links TRBV29-1 with TRBJ1-1; D may be TRBD1 (6 bases). The CDR3 contains 11 residues. Trimming took 6 bases from V and 10 from J, leaving 15 bases between them. The germline gives CDR1 SQVTM, CDR2 ANQGSEA. The CDR3 here is CSVSEQGTAFF. CDR3 in DNA: TGCAGCGTCTCCGAACAGGGAACAGCTTTCTTT.

The genes are TRBV30 and TRBJ1-4, with D maybe TRBD1 (5 bases). Trimming stripped 7 bases from V and 4 bases from J, with 19 bases between. Germline V gene sequence: CDR1 GTSNPN, CDR2 SVGIG (reference sequence). The CDR3 loop spans 15 amino acids. In DNA form, the CDR3 reads TGTGCCTCCTCGCCCCCCGGGGGAAATAATGAAAAACTGTTTTTT. Amino acid sequence: CASSPPGGNNEKLFF.

V and J are TRBV5-4 and TRBJ2-2; 7 bases line up with TRBD2. The CDR3 is made up of 15 amino acids. Germline CDR1 reads SGHNT; CDR2 reads YYREEE (reference sequence). Germline trimming cut 3 bases from V and 1 base from J; bases unmatched to any gene: 3. The CDR3: CASSSLAGNTGELFF. CDR3 nucleotides: TGTGCCAGCAGCTCCTTAGCGGGGAACACCGGGGAGCTGTTTTTT. The full variable domain, its missing parts supplied by reference TRBV5-4 and TRBJ2-2, is ETGVTQSPTHLIKTRGQQVTLRCSSQSGHNTVSWYQQALGQGPQFIFQYYREEENGRGNFPPRFSGLQFPNYSSELNVNALELDDSALYLCASSSLAGNTGELFFGEGSRLTVL.

This clone was seen once. The chain is built from TRBV19 and TRBJ1-5, with 8 bases aligning to TRBD1. The V gene end was trimmed by 3 bases and the J gene end by 2 bases; junction bases not matched to a gene: 3. Per germline, CDR1 LNHDA and CDR2 SQIVND (reference sequence). The CDR3 covers 15 residues. CDR3 sequence reads: CASSIGQGGNQPQHF. The CDR3 DNA reads as TGTGCCAGTAGTATCGGACAGGGTGGCAATCAGCCCCAGCATTTT.